Shown below are 24 T cell receptor beta chains from a single sample sequenced in a study of CD8 T cells in ankylosing spondylitis. TCRdb passed the 5' RACE reads through MiXCR, listing each CDR3 protein once. The sample lists roughly 150,000 distinct CDR3 sequences, 25% to 35% seen once, with around 6.2% in the top ten. Sequencing was carried out using synovial fluid, either unsorted or a sorted T cell fraction (not recorded which). Source of these receptors: a male donor with ankylosing spondylitis.

V is TRBV28 and J is TRBJ1-1, with 9 nucleotides matching TRBD1. The CDR3 extends over 17 amino acids. CDR1 and CDR2 from the germline V gene are MDHEN and SYDVKM. After removal of 2 bases from V and 1 base from J, the junction contained 8 bases not matched to a gene. The CDR3 here is CASSLRGTGIQNTEAFF. In nucleotides, the CDR3 is TGTGCCAGCAGTTTAAGGGGGACAGGGATTCAGAACACTGAAGCTTTCTTT.

V is TRBV20-1 and J is TRBJ1-1; D is unresolved. This CDR3 has 13 amino acids. In germline, CDR1 is DFQATT, CDR2 SNEGSKA (reference sequence). V lost 6 bases and J lost 7, with 18 bases in between. In nucleotides, the CDR3 is TGCAGTGCGAGTCCGGTCTCTGGGAATGAAGCTTTCTTT. Amino acid sequence: CSASPVSGNEAFF.

This clonotype was counted ten times or more. The J gene is TRBJ1-5, the V gene TRBV6-5, with TRBD1 as a possible D gene (5 bases). Between the trimmed V and J ends, which lost 2 bases and 2 bases, there was a span of 13 bases. The CDR3 has 16 amino acids. Germline assignment: CDR1 MNHEY and CDR2 SVGAGI. The DNA of the CDR3 is TGTGCCAGCAGTTACGCGGGGGTTAGTGGCAATCAGCCCCAGCATTTT. Translating gives CASSYAGVSGNQPQHF.

This clonotype came up many times. The chain recombines TRBV12-3 or TRBV12-4 with TRBJ1-1, with 9 bases identical to TRBD1. The CDR3 contains 13 residues. V was clipped by 5 bases and J by 5 bases; unmatched bases: 3. CDR3 sequence: CASSMTGGTEAFF. The CDR3 DNA reads as TGTGCCAGCAGTATGACAGGGGGTACTGAAGCTTTCTTT.

The chain employs TRBV10-1 and TRBJ2-7; D is possibly TRBD1 or TRBD2 (5 bases each). Germline V gene sequence: CDR1 WNHNN, CDR2 SYGVQD (reference sequence). This CDR3 comprises 15 residues. Trimming left V 7 bases short and J 2 bases short, with 18 bases between. The DNA for the CDR3 is TGCGCCAGCACCCCCGGGACGGGGTCAACCTACGAGCAGTACTTC. This encodes CASTPGTGSTYEQYF.

This chain connects TRBV27 to TRBJ2-3, with no clear D. Trimming stripped 6 bases from V and 0 bases from J, with 10 bases between. There are 14 residues in the CDR3. In germline, CDR1 is MNHEY, CDR2 SMNVEV (reference sequence). The CDR3 coding sequence is TGTGCCAGCAGCCTGGGGTTTAGCACAGATACGCAGTATTTT. Its protein is CASSLGFSTDTQYF.

The chain's CDR3 is CASNQGIRVAKNIQYF. The CDR3 region has the DNA TGTGCCAGCAATCAAGGGATAAGGGTAGCCAAAAACATTCAGTACTTC. The gene calls are TRBV28 and TRBJ2-4; D is unclear. CDR3 length: 16 amino acids. Between the trimmed V and J ends, which lost 7 bases and 0 bases, there was a span of 16 bases. Germline V lookup: CDR1 MDHEN, CDR2 SYDVKM. The full variable domain, in which reference TRBV28 and TRBJ2-4 provide the parts outside the CDR3, is DVKVTQSSRYLVKRTGEKVFLECVQDMDHENMFWYRQDPGLGLRLIYFSYDVKMKEKGDIPEGYSVSREKKERFSLILESASTNQTSMYLCASNQGIRVAKNIQYFGAGTRLSVL.

This clonotype has a count of ten or more. The rearrangement links TRBV7-2 to TRBJ2-1; 15 bases are shared with TRBD2. Germline V lookup: CDR1 SGHTA, CDR2 FQGNSA. The CDR3 contains 16 residues. The V and J ends lost 3 bases and 5 bases, in that order; junction bases with no gene match: 2. The CDR3 DNA reads as TGTGCCAGCAGCTTCGGACTAGCGGGAGGGGACAATGAGCAGTTCTTC. Its protein product is CASSFGLAGGDNEQFF.

This rearrangement joins TRBV20-1 to TRBJ2-1; TRBD2 matches 9 bases. In germline, CDR1 is DFQATT, CDR2 SNEGSKA (reference sequence). CDR3 length equals 13 residues. V gave up 7 bases and J gave up 6 bases; unmatched junction bases: 7. The CDR3 spells CSGRRGGLNEQFF. CDR3 in DNA: TGCAGTGGACGGCGGGGGGGCCTCAATGAGCAGTTCTTC.

This clonotype was counted at least ten times. The chain employs TRBV7-9 and TRBJ2-7; D not certain. The CDR3 loop spans 15 amino acids. Between the trimmed V and J ends, which lost 5 bases and 1 base, there was a span of 15 bases. Germline V lookup: CDR1 SEHNR, CDR2 FQNEAQ (reference sequence). The CDR3 spells CASSLRTDPSYEQYF. Written as DNA, the CDR3 is TGTGCCAGCAGCCTAAGGACGGACCCATCCTACGAGCAGTACTTC.

This chain joins TRBV4-2 and TRBJ2-2, with TRBD2 matching over 7 bases. The CDR3 sequence is 14 residues long. Germline CDR1 reads LGHNA; CDR2 reads YNFKEQ. J lost 1 base, V lost 4 bases, and 0 bases had no gene match. CDR3 in DNA: TGTGCCAGCAGCCGGGAGGGGAACACCGGGGAGCTGTTTTTT. Protein: CASSREGNTGELFF.

The chain combines TRBV29-1 with TRBJ2-1; D gene uncertain. With 7 bases removed from V and 8 bases from J, the gap between germline ends came to 18 bases. Germline V gene lookup returns CDR1 SQVTM and CDR2 ANQGSEA. This CDR3 is 13 amino acids long. CDR3 sequence (DNA): TGCAGCGGCCACCCATCCCCGAGCGATGAGCAGTTCTTC. It codes for CSGHPSPSDEQFF.

In its sample, this clonotype was seen a few times. The chain couples TRBV11-1 to TRBJ2-3; the D gene is possibly TRBD2 (5 bases). The ends were cut back, 2 bases at V and 4 bases at J, with 16 bases in the middle. The CDR3 extends over 16 amino acids. In germline, CDR1 is SGHAT, CDR2 FQDESV (reference sequence). The CDR3 region is CASSLRAGPWADTQYF. CDR3 nucleotide sequence: TGTGCCAGCAGCTTAAGGGCGGGCCCCTGGGCAGATACGCAGTATTTT.

The CDR3 protein is CASSKLAGAENEQFF. The DNA for the CDR3 is TGTGCCAGCAGCAAACTAGCGGGAGCGGAAAATGAGCAGTTCTTC. The V call is TRBV3-1, the J call TRBJ2-1; 11 bases align to TRBD2. Germline assignment: CDR1 LGHDT and CDR2 YNNKEL (reference sequence). Trimming cost V 5 bases and J 7 bases; bases outside gene matches: 7. The CDR3 has 15 residues.

This clonotype was counted ten times or more. The chain combines TRBV7-2 with TRBJ2-1, with D perhaps matching TRBD1 (5 bases). This CDR3 is 13 amino acids long. The V gene lost 3 bases and the J gene lost 5 bases, with 8 bases spanning the gap. Germline lookup yields CDR1 SGHTA and CDR2 FQGNSA. The DNA for the CDR3 is TGTGCCAGCAGCTTCCGCAGGGACAATGAGCAGTTCTTC. Residues: CASSFRRDNEQFF.

The chain has TRBV4-2 and TRBJ2-7, with 10 nucleotides matching TRBD2. The CDR3 consists of 15 residues. The trim removed 1 base at V and 7 bases at J, leaving 7 bases unmatched. CDR1 and CDR2 (germline): LGHNA, YNFKEQ. The CDR3 sequence is CASSQVASGSQEQYF. For the CDR3, the DNA is TGTGCCAGCAGCCAAGTGGCTAGCGGGAGTCAAGAGCAGTACTTC.

This clonotype was observed at least ten times. The chain carries TRBV29-1 and TRBJ2-7, with 8 bases identical to TRBD2. The CDR3 covers 13 residues. The germline CDR1 and CDR2 sequences are SQVTM and ANQGSEA. Germline trimming cut 4 bases from V and 3 bases from J; bases unmatched to any gene: 5. The CDR3 DNA reads TGCAGCGTTGGTAGCGGGAAAAACTACGAGCAGTACTTC. Its translation is CSVGSGKNYEQYF.

The chain recombines TRBV28 with TRBJ2-5, with TRBD1 matching 9 bases. With 4 bases clipped from V and 1 base from J, the junction kept 7 bases outside the gene matches. Germline V lookup: CDR1 MDHEN, CDR2 SYDVKM. The CDR3 extends over 16 amino acids. CDR3 bases: TGTGCCAGCAGTTCCCTCCGGGACAGGGTCCAAGAGACCCAGTACTTC. This translates into CASSSLRDRVQETQYF.

This clonotype occurred once. V and J are TRBV5-5 and TRBJ1-5; 8 nucleotides align to TRBD1. CDR3 length equals 15 residues. Trimming took 3 bases from V and 6 from J; bases not matched to a gene: 8. Germline V CDR1 and CDR2: SGHKS, YYEKEE (reference sequence). CDR3 in DNA: TGTGCCAGCAGCTCGACCGACAGGGGTGGTCAGCCCCAGCATTTT. Translating gives CASSSTDRGGQPQHF. The full variable domain, completed using reference TRBV5-5 and TRBJ1-5, is DAGVTQSPTHLIKTRGQQVTLRCSPISGHKSVSWYQQVLGQGPQFIFQYYEKEERGRGNFPDRFSARQFPNYSSELNVNALLLGDSALYLCASSSTDRGGQPQHFGDGTRLSIL.

This clonotype was observed a handful of times. The rearrangement uses TRBV20-1 and TRBJ2-3; 15 bases agree with TRBD2. With 6 bases clipped from V and 6 bases from J, the junction kept 13 bases outside the gene matches. Per germline, CDR1 DFQATT and CDR2 SNEGSKA (reference sequence). This CDR3 contains 17 residues. The CDR3 sequence is CSARVPGLAGGYDTQYF. The CDR3 DNA sequence: TGCAGTGCCCGGGTCCCGGGACTAGCGGGAGGATATGATACGCAGTATTTT.

This clonotype was counted a few times. The genes are TRBV29-1 and TRBJ1-6; the D gene is possibly TRBD1 (5 bases). This CDR3 comprises 14 residues. Trimming shortened V by 6 bases and J by 7 bases, and 16 bases separated the two germline ends. Per germline, CDR1 SQVTM and CDR2 ANQGSEA. The CDR3 region has the DNA TGCAGCGTGCAATTCGACAGTTTGAATTCACCCCTCCACTTT. It encodes CSVQFDSLNSPLHF.

This rearrangement joins TRBV7-2 to TRBJ2-2, with 7 nucleotides matching TRBD1. The trim removed 5 bases at V and 4 bases at J, leaving 7 bases unmatched. The CDR3 is 15 residues long. From germline, CDR1 is SGHTA and CDR2 FQGNSA. As DNA, the CDR3 is TGTGCCAGCAGCCCCGACAGGGCGGGCACCGGGGAGCTGTTTTTT. It specifies CASSPDRAGTGELFF.

V and J are TRBV7-9 and TRBJ2-2; unclear D gene. The CDR3 runs 14 residues. Trimming stripped 2 bases from V and 4 bases from J, with 8 bases between. CDR1 and CDR2 from the germline V gene are SEHNR and FQNEAQ (reference sequence). The CDR3 reads CASSLFGPTGELFF. DNA of the CDR3: TGTGCCAGCAGCTTATTCGGACCCACCGGGGAGCTGTTTTTT.

The rearrangement uses TRBV4-2 and TRBJ2-1; 10 bases fit TRBD2. V shed 4 bases, J shed 4 bases, and the junction held 7 bases outside the gene matches. CDR3 length: 16 residues. The germline V gene encodes CDR1 LGHNA and CDR2 YNFKEQ. The CDR3 DNA follows: TGTGCCAGCAGCCCCCGTACTAGCGGGACGTACAATGAGCAGTTCTTC. It encodes CASSPRTSGTYNEQFF.